Below, one T cell receptor (beta chain) is given with its context. V dropped 2 bases and J dropped 0 bases, with 14 bases sitting between them. This CDR3 comprises 17 residues. CDR1 and CDR2 from the germline V gene are MNHNS and SASEGT. Assay: immunoSEQ multiplex PCR; the TCRdb copy retains only in-frame clones and omits some. The data show a few million clones, with 95% seen just once and 0.1% to 0.15% held by the top ten. The sample is drawn from a study of shared clonotypes between healthy human individuals. The V call is TRBV6-1, the J call TRBJ2-1, with D possibly matching TRBD2 (6 bases). The specimen was naive CD4+ T cells sorted from blood. The subset was: CD45RA+ positively selected. The receptor was derived from a man between 18 and 35 years old in good health. The DNA for the CDR3 is TGTGCCAGCAGTGAATTCGGGAGCGGGCCCTCCTACAATGAGCAGTTCTTC. It yields the protein CASSEFGSGPSYNEQFF.